This T cell receptor beta chain was identified in a study of blood T cells in healthy people across ages. Germline V gives CDR1 SGHVS, CDR2 FQNEAQ. The CDR3 runs to 15 residues. The V end lost 2 bases, the J end lost 7 bases, and 14 bases lay between the germline ends. A second PCR, run for about 7 to 11 cycles, used a sample-barcoded 5' primer plus a J-beta primer mix. TCRdb independently ran MiXCR on the 5' RACE reads; one entry per CDR3 protein. The data show about 560,000 distinct CDR3 sequences, about 27% seen once. These data also featured in a second study, about T cells of mothers and their children.

Sequencing was performed on blood. J is TRBJ2-2 and V is TRBV7-8; D possibly corresponds to TRBD1 (6 bases). The source is a boy aged 2 to 9 in good health. The CDR3 DNA follows: TGTGCCAGCAGCTTATCCCTAGGGGGTGACGGGGAGCTGTTTTTT. As protein: CASSLSLGGDGELFF.